This T cell receptor (beta chain) was sequenced for a study of regulatory T cells in long-lasting Graves disease. Study-wide findings and caveats: It was peripheral blood alone, not thyroid tissue, that was studied. In persistent patients, shared public clonotypes (2,741) outnumbered those in new patients (almost 1,000). Among samples with persistent disease, TRBV28, TRBJ1-2 and TRBJ2-5 were favored.

CDR1 is SGHNT, CDR2 YYREEE, per germline (reference sequence). Trimming cost V 7 bases and J 5 bases, with 9 bases left between them. This CDR3 region has 11 residues. Time point noted: persistent/refractory GD, antithyroid drugs over 5 years with positive TRAb. The TCR library used RNA extracted from PBMCs. At least ten counts were recorded for this clonotype. Its antigen is not known. CDR3-region Arm-PCR and iRepertoire HTBI primers produced the TCR beta libraries. TCRdb reprocessed the multiplex PCR reads with MiXCR, giving one entry per CDR3 protein. Of around 450,000 distinct CDR3 sequences in the sample, about 22% were seen once.

The chain links TRBV5-4 to TRBJ2-5; TRBD1 might be the D (5 bases). Sequenced material: peripheral blood mononuclear cells (PBMCs), taken when the disease was refractory, from a patient treated with antithyroid drugs. This receptor was identified in a female donor with Graves disease. DNA for the CDR3: TGTGCCAGCTCAGGGTCGGAGACCCAGTACTTC. It specifies CASSGSETQYF.